This T cell receptor beta chain was identified during a study of T cell responses to AZD1222 COVID-19 vaccine. Libraries were prepared by immunoSEQ multiplex PCR; TCRdb keeps only in-frame clonotypes and omits some of them. The table has 150,000 to 180,000 clones, 70% to 90% seen once. CDR3 size: 15 residues. From germline, CDR1 is SGHDT and CDR2 YYEEEE. The V and J ends lost 2 bases and 4 bases respectively, with 13 bases between them. Overall study findings and caveats: The study sampled repertoires only after the peak T cell response. Clonal diversity was possibly underestimated, and the donors were mostly white British, with more females. Reportedly, close to half of spike-specific TCRs are directed against unmutated variant regions. Spike-specific TCR breadth and depth both grew after two AZD1222 doses.

This clone is a singleton in its sample. What it binds is unknown. The clonotype originates from an adult in good health. J is TRBJ1-3 and V is TRBV5-6; D call uncertain. The sequencing used peripheral blood, collected on day 0 of MenACWY control vaccination. CDR3 in amino acids: CASSLGPAGGNTIYF. In DNA, the CDR3 is TGTGCCAGCAGCTTAGGGCCAGCGGGGGGAAACACCATATATTTT.